This T cell receptor (beta chain) was identified in a study of tissue T cells after allogeneic stem cell transplantation. TCRdb keeps only in-frame clones here, not all; method: immunoSEQ multiplex PCR. Among some 45,000 clones listed, roughly 92% were seen once. Study-level points and caveats: The study did not identify alloreactive or antigen-specific tissue TCRs, and some clones might be persisting host cells.

Concerning this clone itself: Antigen specificity is unknown.

The CDR3 contains 12 residues. V was clipped by 5 bases and J by 9 bases, with 11 bases between them. The germline V gene encodes CDR1 MDHEN and CDR2 SYDVKM. The input for sequencing was blood, taken before transplantation. This sequence originates from a woman between 35 and 75 years old who later had graft-versus-host disease after an allogeneic stem cell transplant. The chain employs TRBV28 and TRBJ2-1; tentatively, D is TRBD2 (6 bases). DNA of the CDR3: TGTGCCAGCAGTCTCACCGGGGGTGAGCAGTTCTTC. It encodes CASSLTGGEQFF. The full variable domain, in which reference TRBV28 and TRBJ2-1 provide the parts outside the CDR3, is DVKVTQSSRYLVKRTGEKVFLECVQDMDHENMFWYRQDPGLGLRLIYFSYDVKMKEKGDIPEGYSVSREKKERFSLILESASTNQTSMYLCASSLTGGEQFFGPGTRLTVL.